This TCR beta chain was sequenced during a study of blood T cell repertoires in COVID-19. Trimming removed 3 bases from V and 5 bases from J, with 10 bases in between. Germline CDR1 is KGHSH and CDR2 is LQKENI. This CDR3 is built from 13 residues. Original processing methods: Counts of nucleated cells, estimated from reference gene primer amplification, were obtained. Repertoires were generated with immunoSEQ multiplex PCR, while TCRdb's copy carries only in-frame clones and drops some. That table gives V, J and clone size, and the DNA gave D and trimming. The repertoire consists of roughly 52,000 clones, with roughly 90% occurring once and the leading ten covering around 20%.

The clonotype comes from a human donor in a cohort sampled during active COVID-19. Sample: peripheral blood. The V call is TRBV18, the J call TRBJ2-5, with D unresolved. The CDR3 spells CASSPPLVETQYF. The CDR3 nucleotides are TGTGCCAGCTCACCGCCCCTAGTGGAGACCCAGTACTTC. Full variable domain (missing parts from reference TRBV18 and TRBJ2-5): NAGVMQNPRHLVRRRGQEARLRCSPMKGHSHVYWYRQLPEEGLKFMVYLQKENIIDESGMPKERFSAEFPKEGPSILRIQQVVRGDSAAYFCASSPPLVETQYFGPGTRLLVL.